Following are 30 T cell receptor beta chains from one sample sequenced in a study of T-cell reconstitution after alpha-beta-depleted transplantation in children (dated by TCRdb to 2016 to 2018). Library prep was done by PCR. TCRdb shows the sequencer as Illumina HiSeq 2500. Molecular barcoding was employed in the preparation of TCR libraries, with unique molecular identifiers being used to normalize TCRbeta repertoire quantification. TCRdb ran its own pipeline on the public reads, namely fastp trimming at Q25 and MiXCR clone calling, and kept in-frame beta chains. Rows are unified per CDR3 protein, each entry keeping the most common DNA and genes. For this sample there are roughly 490,000 distinct CDR3 sequences; about an eighth appear just once. The top ten hold 14% of the sample. The treatment or condition label of this sample denotes: allogeneic hematopoietic cell transplantation with graft depleted of TCRalphabeta T cells and CD19 B cells.

Sample: PBMCs, mostly from graft donor cells, taken 180 days after TCRalphabeta/CD19-depleted stem cell transplant. The receptors were gathered from a female patient aged 2-15 years who had a stem cell transplant for aplastic anemia, so the T cells may come from the graft donor.

The rearrangement joins TRBV20-1 to TRBJ2-1; 11 bases are a match to TRBD2. Germline lookup yields CDR1 DFQATT and CDR2 SNEGSKA (reference sequence). The CDR3 runs to 18 residues. Trimming took 0 bases from V and 4 from J; bases not matched to a gene: 11. CDR3 sequence (DNA): TGCAGTGCTAGAGATCGGCTAGCGGGAGGATGGGCTTACAATGAGCAGTTCTTC. Encoded protein: CSARDRLAGGWAYNEQFF.

The rearrangement links TRBV28 to TRBJ2-2, with 10 bases that match TRBD1. Germline V lookup: CDR1 MDHEN, CDR2 SYDVKM. This CDR3 is 15 amino acids long. With V trimmed by 4 bases and J by 4 bases, 3 bases remained unmatched. The CDR3 DNA is TGTGCCAGCAGTTCCCGGGACAGGGGCACCGGGGAGCTGTTTTTT. Translated: CASSSRDRGTGELFF.

The chain links TRBV11-2 to TRBJ1-1, with D tentatively TRBD1 (5 bases). The CDR3 spans 15 residues. Per germline, CDR1 SGHAT and CDR2 FQNNGV. The V end lost 0 bases, the J end lost 5 bases, and 13 bases lay between the germline ends. CDR3 amino acids: CASSLDRGLRTEAFF. CDR3 coding DNA: TGTGCCAGCAGCTTAGATCGGGGCCTGCGGACTGAAGCTTTCTTT.

Concerning this clonotype itself: Compared with germline, one end of the junction differs, possibly owing to a read error. V is TRBV28 and J is TRBJ2-7; TRBD2 aligns across 7 bases. The CDR3 extends over 15 amino acids. Per germline, CDR1 MDHEN and CDR2 SYDVKM. In DNA, the CDR3 is TGTGCCAACAGTTTTTCCGGGACTATTACGGACGAGCAGTACTTC. This gives the protein CANSFSGTITDEQYF.

Ten or more counts support this clonotype. The chain employs TRBV20-1 and TRBJ2-3; 7 nucleotides align to TRBD1. The germline V gene encodes CDR1 DFQATT and CDR2 SNEGSKA (reference sequence). The CDR3 has 18 residues. V gave up 8 bases and J gave up 1 base; unmatched junction bases: 21. CDR3 nucleotide sequence: TGCAGTTGGGGTGGTAAGGGATTAAAGGGGGCTGGCACAGATACGCAGTATTTT. Translation gives CSWGGKGLKGAGTDTQYF.

This clonotype was seen more than once but under ten times. The chain employs TRBV5-8 and TRBJ2-1; D is unclear. V was trimmed by 4 bases and J by 13 bases, leaving 12 bases between them. The CDR3 has 11 residues. The germline V gene has CDR1 SGHTS and CDR2 YDEGEE. The CDR3 loop is CASSRNYGQFF. The CDR3 bases are TGTGCCAGCAGCCGCAATTATGGACAGTTCTTC.

This chain joins TRBV18 and TRBJ2-7; TRBD1 is a possible D gene (6 bases). CDR3 length equals 12 residues. In germline, CDR1 is KGHSH, CDR2 LQKENI. CDR3 coding DNA: TGTGCCAGCTCACCCATGGGACACCCTGTAAGCGTC. As protein: CASSPMGHPVSV.

In this sample, this clonotype turned up a few times. The chain combines TRBV14 with TRBJ2-1, with 12 bases that match TRBD2. Germline CDR1 SGHDN, CDR2 FVKESK. The V and J ends lost 3 bases and 2 bases, in that order; junction bases with no gene match: 11. This CDR3 contains 19 residues. The CDR3 DNA reads as TGTGCCAGCAGCCAGAGGGCTAGCGGGAGGGGTAATGCCTACAATGAGCAGTTCTTC. This sequence encodes CASSQRASGRGNAYNEQFF.

This clonotype was observed a handful of times. J is TRBJ1-4 and V is TRBV12-5; D gene uncertain. This CDR3 is built from 14 residues. Trimming took off 6 bases at V and 4 bases at J, with 12 bases between the two ends. Germline values: CDR1 LGHNT, CDR2 FRNRAP. The CDR3 region is CASGLLGLNEKLFF. DNA of the CDR3: TGTGCTAGTGGCTTGCTCGGGCTTAATGAAAAACTGTTTTTT.

Only a few counts were recorded for this clonotype. CDR3 nucleotide sequence: TGCAGCGTTGAATTCCGGGACAGGGCCTCCTACGAGCAGTACTTC. Translating it yields CSVEFRDRASYEQYF. This chain uses TRBV29-1 with TRBJ2-7; 9 nucleotides agree with TRBD1. V gave up 2 bases and J gave up 0 bases; unmatched junction bases: 5. This CDR3 contains 15 residues. Germline assignment: CDR1 SQVTM and CDR2 ANQGSEA.

This clonotype was seen more than once but under ten times. The V and J genes are TRBV29-1 and TRBJ2-7; D is uncertain. This CDR3 is built from 13 residues. Trimming shortened V by 3 bases and J by 0 bases, and 9 bases separated the two germline ends. Looked up from germline, CDR1 is SQVTM and CDR2 is ANQGSEA. The CDR3 nucleotides read TGCAGCGTTGATGACGGCAGCTCCTACGAGCAGTACTTC. It encodes CSVDDGSSYEQYF.

V gene TRBV7-2 combines with J gene TRBJ2-2, with a weak D call TRBD1 (5 bases). The germline V and J ends were trimmed by 4 bases and 5 bases, with 14 bases remaining between them. This CDR3 is built from 15 residues. Germline V lookup: CDR1 SGHTA, CDR2 FQGNSA. The CDR3 nucleotides are TGTGCCAGCAGCTCTATCGACAGAAGGACCGGGGAGCTGTTTTTT. Its translation is CASSSIDRRTGELFF.

This chain links TRBV4-1 with TRBJ2-7; D is unclear. The CDR3 totals 15 residues. The germline V gene has CDR1 MGHRA and CDR2 YSYEKL. V lost 0 bases, J lost 4 bases, and 13 bases lay in between. The CDR3 DNA reads TGCGCCAGCAGCCAAGAAGACGGACCTTGGTACGAGCAGTACGTC. Protein: CASSQEDGPWYEQYV.

The sample holds a few counts of this clonotype. The genes are TRBV18 and TRBJ2-2, with D hard to call. V lost 3 bases, J lost 4 bases, and 12 bases lay in between. There are 15 residues in the CDR3. Germline CDR1 reads KGHSH; CDR2 reads LQKENI. CDR3 nucleotides: TGTGCCAGCTCACCGTCTACGTCGGGCACCGGGGAGCTGTTTTTT. Translated, it gives CASSPSTSGTGELFF. Together with reference TRBV18 and TRBJ2-2, the CDR3 gives the full variable domain: NAGVMQNPRHLVRRRGQEARLRCSPMKGHSHVYWYRQLPEEGLKFMVYLQKENIIDESGMPKERFSAEFPKEGPSILRIQQVVRGDSAAYFCASSPSTSGTGELFFGEGSRLTVL.

This clonotype was seen a handful of times. The V and J genes are TRBV15 and TRBJ2-1; TRBD2 aligns across 15 bases. The CDR3 spans 18 residues. The trim removed 4 bases at V and 6 bases at J, leaving 10 bases unmatched. CDR1 and CDR2 (germline): LNHNV, YYDKDF (reference sequence). The CDR3 reads CATSTGLAGGPEPNEQFF. The CDR3 region has the DNA TGTGCCACCAGCACCGGACTAGCGGGAGGGCCAGAACCCAATGAGCAGTTCTTC.

This clonotype was counted ten times or more. The chain uses TRBV7-2 and TRBJ2-5; the D is unclear. CDR3 length: 13 amino acids. Trimming removed 2 bases at V and 4 bases at J, with 8 bases between. CDR1 and CDR2 from the germline V gene are SGHTA and FQGNSA. CDR3 loop: CASSLMGLETQYF. The CDR3, as DNA: TGTGCCAGCAGCTTAATGGGGTTAGAGACCCAGTACTTC. Variable domain in full (rest from reference TRBV7-2 and TRBJ2-5): GAGVSQSPSNKVTEKGKDVELRCDPISGHTALYWYRQSLGQGLEFLIYFQGNSAPDKSGLPSDRFSAERTGGSVSTLTIQRTQQEDSAVYLCASSLMGLETQYFGPGTRLLVL.

This clonotype was found a few times. This chain uses TRBV27 with TRBJ1-4; possible D gene TRBD1, 5 bases. The CDR3 is 14 amino acids. Germline-derived CDR1 and CDR2 are MNHEY and SMNVEV (reference sequence). Trimming shortened V by 5 bases and J by 6 bases, and 13 bases separated the two germline ends. CDR3 loop: CASSHHGGDEKLFF. CDR3 in DNA: TGTGCCAGCAGTCACCACGGAGGGGATGAAAAACTGTTTTTT. The full variable domain, in which reference TRBV27 and TRBJ1-4 provide the parts outside the CDR3, is EAQVTQNPRYLITVTGKKLTVTCSQNMNHEYMSWYRQDPGLGLRQIYYSMNVEVTDKGDVPEGYKVSRKEKRNFPLILESPSPNQTSLYFCASSHHGGDEKLFFGSGTQLSVL.

This chain links TRBV10-2 with TRBJ2-7, with 13 bases matching TRBD2. V shed 4 bases and J 1 base; nucleotides not matched to a gene: 4. The CDR3 loop spans 16 amino acids. CDR1 WSHSY and CDR2 SAAADI come from the germline V gene. The DNA for the CDR3 is TGCGCCAGCAGTGGGCGACTAGCGGGAGGTTCCTACGAGCAGTACGTC. Translation: CASSGRLAGGSYEQYV.

This clonotype appeared a few times. The chain is built from TRBV11-2 and TRBJ1-2; 8 bases fit TRBD1. The CDR3 loop spans 13 amino acids. With V trimmed by 7 bases and J by 8 bases, 9 bases remained unmatched. Per the germline V gene, CDR1 is SGHAT and CDR2 is FQNNGV. CDR3 loop: CASTLLQGGGYTF. CDR3 sequence (DNA): TGTGCCAGCACCTTGTTACAGGGGGGCGGCTACACCTTC.

This clonotype was counted between two and nine times. V gene TRBV20-1 combines with J gene TRBJ2-1; TRBD2 matches at 8 bases. V shed 2 bases and J 2 bases; nucleotides not matched to a gene: 5. Germline V gene sequence: CDR1 DFQATT, CDR2 SNEGSKA (reference sequence). The CDR3 loop spans 15 amino acids. Here the CDR3 reads CSARTLAGPYNEQFF. For the CDR3, the DNA is TGCAGTGCTAGAACCCTAGCGGGTCCCTACAATGAGCAGTTCTTC.

This chain joins TRBV7-8 and TRBJ2-7; TRBD1 agrees at 8 bases. Looked up from germline, CDR1 is SGHVS and CDR2 is FQNEAQ. The ends lost 0 bases at V and 6 bases at J; junction bases unmatched: 4. The CDR3 runs 14 residues. The CDR3 reads CASSLAQGAGEQYF. The DNA for the CDR3 is TGTGCCAGCAGCTTAGCCCAGGGGGCTGGCGAGCAGTACTTC.

CDR3 in DNA: TGTGCCACCAGCAGACTCTATTCCGGGACAGGGAAGACTAGCACAGATACGCAGTATTTT. It specifies CATSRLYSGTGKTSTDTQYF. The chain links TRBV15 to TRBJ2-3; the match to TRBD1 covers 9 bases. V dropped 2 bases and J dropped 0; count of bases not matched to a gene: 15. Germline-derived CDR1 and CDR2 are LNHNV and YYDKDF (reference sequence). The CDR3 runs to 20 residues.

DNA of the CDR3: TGTGCCACCAGTCCACTAGCGGGAGTCGGAGATACGCAGTATTTT. This sequence encodes CATSPLAGVGDTQYF. This sequence joins TRBV24-1 and TRBJ2-3, with 11 positions matching TRBD2. The germline V gene has CDR1 KGHDR and CDR2 SFDVKD. V gave up 6 bases and J gave up 5 bases; unmatched junction bases: 6. The CDR3 spans 15 residues.

This sequence joins TRBV2 and TRBJ2-7; weak D call: TRBD2 (6 bases). Trimming took 7 bases from V and 4 from J, leaving 14 bases between them. Germline V lookup: CDR1 SNHLY, CDR2 FYNNEI. CDR3 length: 13 residues. The CDR3, as DNA: TGTGCCAGCACTTCTGGGACTTGGTACGAGCAGTACGTC. Its protein is CASTSGTWYEQYV.

This clonotype was counted a single time. The V gene is TRBV6-1, the J gene TRBJ2-1; D tentatively reads TRBD1 or TRBD2 (5 bases each). V was trimmed by 7 bases and J by 8 bases, leaving 21 bases between them. Per the germline V gene, CDR1 is MNHNS and CDR2 is SASEGT. The CDR3 has 15 residues. The CDR3 nucleotides read TGTGCCAGCACCCCCATCGAGGCAGGGAGACATGAGCAGTTCTTC. As protein: CASTPIEAGRHEQFF.

This clonotype was found a few times. The CDR3, as DNA: TGTGCCAGCAGCTTTACGCGGGCAGGTCCGCAACAAGAGACCCAGTACTTC. This encodes CASSFTRAGPQQETQYF. The genes are TRBV14 and TRBJ2-5, with a weak D call TRBD2 (5 bases). CDR3 length: 17 residues. V lost 5 bases, J lost 2 bases, and 21 bases lay in between. CDR1 and CDR2 from the germline V gene are SGHDN and FVKESK.

The chain recombines TRBV5-1 with TRBJ2-3; unclear D gene. CDR3 size: 13 residues. Trimming pared 5 bases from V and 3 bases from J, leaving 10 bases between. Germline CDR1 is SGHRS and CDR2 is YFSETQ. CDR3 DNA: TGCGCCAGCAGAACTCCAAAAACAGATACGCAGTATTTT. Residues: CASRTPKTDTQYF.

CDR3 amino acids: CASSPQGHRRETQYF. The DNA for the CDR3 is TGTGCCAGTAGTCCTCAAGGACACAGGAGGGAGACCCAGTACTTC. V gene TRBV19 combines with J gene TRBJ2-5; D may match TRBD1 or TRBD2 (5 bases each). The V end lost 5 bases, the J end lost 5 bases, and 18 bases lay between the germline ends. Germline CDR1 LNHDA, CDR2 SQIVND (reference sequence). This CDR3 is built from 15 residues. Supplemented by reference TRBV19 and TRBJ2-5, the full variable domain reads DGGITQSPKYLFRKEGQNVTLSCEQNLNHDAMYWYRQDPGQGLRLIYYSQIVNDFQKGDIAEGYSVSREKKESFPLTVTSAQKNPTAFYLCASSPQGHRRETQYFGPGTRLLVL.

The table lists this clonotype with a few counts. V is TRBV19 and J is TRBJ1-1; tentatively, D is TRBD1 (6 bases). From germline, CDR1 is LNHDA and CDR2 SQIVND (reference sequence). The CDR3 consists of 12 residues. Trimming cost V 1 base and J 10 bases, with 10 bases left between them. In DNA, the CDR3 is TGTGCCAGTAGTATAGGACAGGTCGCAGCTTTCTTT. It specifies CASSIGQVAAFF. The full variable domain, in which reference TRBV19 and TRBJ1-1 provide the parts outside the CDR3, is DGGITQSPKYLFRKEGQNVTLSCEQNLNHDAMYWYRQDPGQGLRLIYYSQIVNDFQKGDIAEGYSVSREKKESFPLTVTSAQKNPTAFYLCASSIGQVAAFFGQGTRLTVV.

This clonotype turned up a few times. The J gene is TRBJ2-1, the V gene TRBV7-2; no clear D gene. This CDR3 spans 13 amino acids. Trimming pared 0 bases from V and 6 bases from J, leaving 6 bases between. The germline gives CDR1 SGHTA, CDR2 FQGNSA. CDR3 DNA: TGTGCCAGCAGCTTAGCAGGCTTCAATGAGCAGTTCTTC. It is translated as CASSLAGFNEQFF.